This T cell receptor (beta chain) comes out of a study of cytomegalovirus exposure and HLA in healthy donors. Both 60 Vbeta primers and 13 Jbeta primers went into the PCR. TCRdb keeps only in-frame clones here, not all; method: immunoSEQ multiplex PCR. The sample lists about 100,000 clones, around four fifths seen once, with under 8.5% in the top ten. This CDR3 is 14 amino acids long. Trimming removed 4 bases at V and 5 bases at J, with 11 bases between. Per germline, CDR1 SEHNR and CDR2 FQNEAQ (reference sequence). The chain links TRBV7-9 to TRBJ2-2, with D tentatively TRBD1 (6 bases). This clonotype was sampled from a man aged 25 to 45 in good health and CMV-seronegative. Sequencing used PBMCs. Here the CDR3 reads CASSSRGGTGELFF. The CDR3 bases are TGTGCCAGCAGCTCCCGAGGGGGAACCGGGGAGCTGTTTTTT.